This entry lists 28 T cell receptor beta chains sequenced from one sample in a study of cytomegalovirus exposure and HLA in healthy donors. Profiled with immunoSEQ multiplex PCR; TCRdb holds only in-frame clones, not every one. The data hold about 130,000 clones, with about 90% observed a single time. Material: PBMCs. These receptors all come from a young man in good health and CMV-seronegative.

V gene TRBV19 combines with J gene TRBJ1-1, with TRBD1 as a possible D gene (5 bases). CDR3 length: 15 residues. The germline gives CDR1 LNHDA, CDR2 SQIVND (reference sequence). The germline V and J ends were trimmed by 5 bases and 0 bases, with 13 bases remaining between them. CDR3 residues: CASSSSRQMNTEAFF. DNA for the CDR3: TGTGCCAGTAGTTCCTCCAGACAGATGAACACTGAAGCTTTCTTT.

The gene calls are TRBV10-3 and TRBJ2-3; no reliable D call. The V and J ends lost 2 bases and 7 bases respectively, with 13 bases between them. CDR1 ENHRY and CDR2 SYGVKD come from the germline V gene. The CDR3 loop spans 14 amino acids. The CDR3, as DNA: TGTGCCATCAGTGAGGCGTTCTCCACTCATACGCAGTATTTT. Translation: CAISEAFSTHTQYF.

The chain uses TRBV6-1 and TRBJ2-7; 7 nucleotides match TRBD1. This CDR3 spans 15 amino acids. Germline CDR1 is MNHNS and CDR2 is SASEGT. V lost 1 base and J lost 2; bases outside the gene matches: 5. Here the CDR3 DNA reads TGTGCCAGCAGTGAAGGGACAGGTCTACCCTACGAGCAGTACTTC. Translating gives CASSEGTGLPYEQYF.

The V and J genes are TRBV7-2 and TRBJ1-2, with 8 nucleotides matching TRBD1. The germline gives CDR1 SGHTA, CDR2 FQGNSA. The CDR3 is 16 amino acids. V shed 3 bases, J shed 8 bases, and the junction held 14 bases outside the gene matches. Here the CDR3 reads CASSFNRGGQGGGYTF. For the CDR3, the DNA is TGTGCCAGCAGCTTCAACCGGGGAGGACAGGGTGGAGGCTACACCTTC.

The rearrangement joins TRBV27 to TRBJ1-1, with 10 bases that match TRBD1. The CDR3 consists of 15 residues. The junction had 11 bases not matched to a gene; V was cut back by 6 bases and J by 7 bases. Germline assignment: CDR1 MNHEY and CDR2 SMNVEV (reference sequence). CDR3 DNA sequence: TGTGCCAGCAGGGGACAGGGGTCAACGCAAGGTGAAGCTTTCTTT. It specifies CASRGQGSTQGEAFF.

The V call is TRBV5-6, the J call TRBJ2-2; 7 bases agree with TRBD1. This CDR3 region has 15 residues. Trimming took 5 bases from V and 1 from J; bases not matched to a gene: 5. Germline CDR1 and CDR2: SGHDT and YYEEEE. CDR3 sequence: CASSHRGWNTGELFF. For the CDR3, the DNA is TGTGCCAGCAGTCACAGGGGTTGGAACACCGGGGAGCTGTTTTTT.

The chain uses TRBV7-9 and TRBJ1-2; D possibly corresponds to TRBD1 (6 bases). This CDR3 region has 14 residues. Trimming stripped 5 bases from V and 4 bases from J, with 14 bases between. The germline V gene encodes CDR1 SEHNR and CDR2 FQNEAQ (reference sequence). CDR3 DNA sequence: TGTGCCAGCAGCCCAACTACAGGGATCTATGGCTACACCTTC. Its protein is CASSPTTGIYGYTF.

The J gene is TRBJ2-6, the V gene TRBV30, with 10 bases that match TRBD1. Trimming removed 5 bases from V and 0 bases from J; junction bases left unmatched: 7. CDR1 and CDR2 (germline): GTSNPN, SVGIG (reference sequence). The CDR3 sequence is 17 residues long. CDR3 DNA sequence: TGTGCCTGGTACCGGGACAGGGGAGTCTCTGGGGCCAACGTCCTGACTTTC. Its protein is CAWYRDRGVSGANVLTF.

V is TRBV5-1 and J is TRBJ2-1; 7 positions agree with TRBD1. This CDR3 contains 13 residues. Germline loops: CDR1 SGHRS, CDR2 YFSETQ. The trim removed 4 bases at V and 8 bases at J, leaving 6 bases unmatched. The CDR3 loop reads CASSTGQVDEQFF. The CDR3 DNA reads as TGCGCCAGCAGCACCGGACAGGTAGATGAGCAGTTCTTC. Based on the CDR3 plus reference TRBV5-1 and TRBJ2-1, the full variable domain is KAGVTQTPRYLIKTRGQQVTLSCSPISGHRSVSWYQQTPGQGLQFLFEYFSETQRNKGNFPGRFSGRQFSNSRSEMNVSTLELGDSALYLCASSTGQVDEQFFGPGTRLTVL.

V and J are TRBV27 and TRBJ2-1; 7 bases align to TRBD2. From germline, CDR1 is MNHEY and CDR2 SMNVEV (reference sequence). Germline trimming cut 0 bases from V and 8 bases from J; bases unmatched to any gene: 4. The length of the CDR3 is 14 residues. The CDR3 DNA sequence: TGTGCCAGCAGTTTATCGGGAGGGGAATATGAGCAGTTCTTC. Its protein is CASSLSGGEYEQFF.

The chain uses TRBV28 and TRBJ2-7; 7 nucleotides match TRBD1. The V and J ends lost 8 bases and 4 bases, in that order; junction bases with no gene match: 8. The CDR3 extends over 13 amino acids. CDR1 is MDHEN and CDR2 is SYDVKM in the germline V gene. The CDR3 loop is CASRDRVAYEQYF. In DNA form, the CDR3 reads TGTGCCAGCCGTGACAGGGTTGCGTACGAGCAGTACTTC.

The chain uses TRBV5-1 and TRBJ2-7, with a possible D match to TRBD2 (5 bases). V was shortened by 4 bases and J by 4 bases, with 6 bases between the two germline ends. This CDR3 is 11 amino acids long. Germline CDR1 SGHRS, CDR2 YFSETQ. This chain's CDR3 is CASSPGYEQYF. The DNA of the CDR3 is TGCGCCAGCAGCCCGGGATACGAGCAGTACTTC.

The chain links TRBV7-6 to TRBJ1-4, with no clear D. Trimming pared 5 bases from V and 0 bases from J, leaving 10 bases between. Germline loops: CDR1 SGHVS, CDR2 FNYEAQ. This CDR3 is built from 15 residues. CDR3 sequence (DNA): TGTGCCAGCAGCCCCGGGGAGTCAACTAATGAAAAACTGTTTTTT. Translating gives CASSPGESTNEKLFF.

The CDR3 bases are TGTGCCAGCAGCTTAGACAAGGGGGCAAGGGGAAACACCATATATTTT. Amino acids: CASSLDKGARGNTIYF. The chain carries TRBV11-2 and TRBJ1-3, with 7 bases identical to TRBD1. The CDR3 length is 16 residues. The junction had 6 bases not matched to a gene; V was cut back by 0 bases and J by 4 bases. Germline CDR1 reads SGHAT; CDR2 reads FQNNGV.

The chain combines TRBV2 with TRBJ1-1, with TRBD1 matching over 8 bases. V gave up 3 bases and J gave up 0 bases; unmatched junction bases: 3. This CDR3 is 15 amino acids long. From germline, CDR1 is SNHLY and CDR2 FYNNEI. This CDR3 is CASSDYRGMNTEAFF. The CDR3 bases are TGTGCCAGCAGTGACTACAGGGGGATGAACACTGAAGCTTTCTTT.

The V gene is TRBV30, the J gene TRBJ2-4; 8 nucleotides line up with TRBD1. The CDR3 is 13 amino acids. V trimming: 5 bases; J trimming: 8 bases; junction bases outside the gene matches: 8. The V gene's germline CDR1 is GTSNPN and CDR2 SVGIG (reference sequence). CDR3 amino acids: CAWGTGPRDIQYF. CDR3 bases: TGTGCCTGGGGGACAGGCCCTAGGGACATTCAGTACTTC.

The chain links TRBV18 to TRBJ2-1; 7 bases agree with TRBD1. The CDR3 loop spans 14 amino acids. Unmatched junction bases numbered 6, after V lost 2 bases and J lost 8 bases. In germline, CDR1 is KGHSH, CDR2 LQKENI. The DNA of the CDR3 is TGTGCCAGCTCACCAGAGACAGGGCGGCATGAGCAGTTCTTC. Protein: CASSPETGRHEQFF. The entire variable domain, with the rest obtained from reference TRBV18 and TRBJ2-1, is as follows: NAGVMQNPRHLVRRRGQEARLRCSPMKGHSHVYWYRQLPEEGLKFMVYLQKENIIDESGMPKERFSAEFPKEGPSILRIQQVVRGDSAAYFCASSPETGRHEQFFGPGTRLTVL.

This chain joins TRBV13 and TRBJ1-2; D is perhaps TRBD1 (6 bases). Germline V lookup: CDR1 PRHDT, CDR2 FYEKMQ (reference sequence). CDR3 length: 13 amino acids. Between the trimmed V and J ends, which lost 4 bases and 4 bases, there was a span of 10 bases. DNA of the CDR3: TGTGCCAGCAGCTCAGGACAGACCTATGGCTACACCTTC. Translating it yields CASSSGQTYGYTF.

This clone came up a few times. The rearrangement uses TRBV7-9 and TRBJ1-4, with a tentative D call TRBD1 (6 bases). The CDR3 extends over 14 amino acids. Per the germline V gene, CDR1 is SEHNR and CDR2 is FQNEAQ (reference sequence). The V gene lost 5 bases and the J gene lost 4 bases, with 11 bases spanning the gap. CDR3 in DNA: TGTGCCAGCAGCCACAGGGACCATAATGAAAAACTGTTTTTT. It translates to CASSHRDHNEKLFF.

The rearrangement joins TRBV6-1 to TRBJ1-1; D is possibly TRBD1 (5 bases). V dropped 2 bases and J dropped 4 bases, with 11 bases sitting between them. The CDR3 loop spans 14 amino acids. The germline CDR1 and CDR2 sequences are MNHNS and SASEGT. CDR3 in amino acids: CASSEFYGGTEAFF. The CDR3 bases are TGTGCCAGCAGTGAATTTTACGGGGGCACTGAAGCTTTCTTT.

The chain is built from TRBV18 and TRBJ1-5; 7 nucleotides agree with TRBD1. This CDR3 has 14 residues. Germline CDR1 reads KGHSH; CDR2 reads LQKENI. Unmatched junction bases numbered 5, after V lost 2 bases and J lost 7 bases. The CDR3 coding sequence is TGTGCCAGCTCACCAAGCCAGGGGGTGCAGCCCCAGCATTTT. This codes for CASSPSQGVQPQHF. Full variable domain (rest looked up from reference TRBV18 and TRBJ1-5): NAGVMQNPRHLVRRRGQEARLRCSPMKGHSHVYWYRQLPEEGLKFMVYLQKENIIDESGMPKERFSAEFPKEGPSILRIQQVVRGDSAAYFCASSPSQGVQPQHFGDGTRLSIL.

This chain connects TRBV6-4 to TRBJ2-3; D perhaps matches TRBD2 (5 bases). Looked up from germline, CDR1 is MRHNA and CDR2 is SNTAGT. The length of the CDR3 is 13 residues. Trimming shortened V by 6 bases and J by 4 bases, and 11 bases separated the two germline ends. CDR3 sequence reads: CASSREEADTQYF. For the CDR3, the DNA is TGTGCCAGCAGCAGAGAGGAGGCAGATACGCAGTATTTT.

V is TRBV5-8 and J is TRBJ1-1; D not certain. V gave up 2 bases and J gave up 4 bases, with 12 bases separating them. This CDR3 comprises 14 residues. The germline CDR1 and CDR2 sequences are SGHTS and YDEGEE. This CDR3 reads CASSFGRRGTEAFF. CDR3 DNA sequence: TGTGCCAGCAGCTTCGGCAGACGGGGCACTGAAGCTTTCTTT.

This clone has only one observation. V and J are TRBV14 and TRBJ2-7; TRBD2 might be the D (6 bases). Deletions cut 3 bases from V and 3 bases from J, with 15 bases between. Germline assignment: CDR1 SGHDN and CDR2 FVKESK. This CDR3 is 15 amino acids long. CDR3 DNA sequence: TGTGCCAGCAGCCACGAGTGGGACTCTCTCTACGAGCAGTACTTC. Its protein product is CASSHEWDSLYEQYF.

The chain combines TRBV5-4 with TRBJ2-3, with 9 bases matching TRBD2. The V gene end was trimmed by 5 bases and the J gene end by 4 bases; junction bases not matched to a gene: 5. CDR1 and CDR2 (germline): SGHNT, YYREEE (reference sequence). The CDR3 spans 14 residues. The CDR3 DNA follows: TGTGCCAGCAGTGATAGCGGGGGAGCAGATACGCAGTATTTT. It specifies CASSDSGGADTQYF.

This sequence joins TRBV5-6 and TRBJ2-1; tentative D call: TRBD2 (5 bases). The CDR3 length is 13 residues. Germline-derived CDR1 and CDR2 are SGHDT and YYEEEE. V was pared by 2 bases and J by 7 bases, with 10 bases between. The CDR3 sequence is CASSFGWRNEQFF. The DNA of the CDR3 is TGTGCCAGCAGCTTCGGGTGGAGGAATGAGCAGTTCTTC.

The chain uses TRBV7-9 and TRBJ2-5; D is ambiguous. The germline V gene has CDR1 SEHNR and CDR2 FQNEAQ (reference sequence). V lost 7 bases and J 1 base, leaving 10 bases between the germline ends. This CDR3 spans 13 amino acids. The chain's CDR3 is CASTPPGQETQYF. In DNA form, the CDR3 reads TGTGCCAGCACCCCCCCCGGCCAAGAGACCCAGTACTTC.

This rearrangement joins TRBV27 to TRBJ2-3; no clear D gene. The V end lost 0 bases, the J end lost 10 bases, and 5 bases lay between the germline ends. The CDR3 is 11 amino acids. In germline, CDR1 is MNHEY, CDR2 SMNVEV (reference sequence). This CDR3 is CASSLSPPQYF. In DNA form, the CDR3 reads TGTGCCAGCAGTTTATCCCCTCCGCAGTATTTT.